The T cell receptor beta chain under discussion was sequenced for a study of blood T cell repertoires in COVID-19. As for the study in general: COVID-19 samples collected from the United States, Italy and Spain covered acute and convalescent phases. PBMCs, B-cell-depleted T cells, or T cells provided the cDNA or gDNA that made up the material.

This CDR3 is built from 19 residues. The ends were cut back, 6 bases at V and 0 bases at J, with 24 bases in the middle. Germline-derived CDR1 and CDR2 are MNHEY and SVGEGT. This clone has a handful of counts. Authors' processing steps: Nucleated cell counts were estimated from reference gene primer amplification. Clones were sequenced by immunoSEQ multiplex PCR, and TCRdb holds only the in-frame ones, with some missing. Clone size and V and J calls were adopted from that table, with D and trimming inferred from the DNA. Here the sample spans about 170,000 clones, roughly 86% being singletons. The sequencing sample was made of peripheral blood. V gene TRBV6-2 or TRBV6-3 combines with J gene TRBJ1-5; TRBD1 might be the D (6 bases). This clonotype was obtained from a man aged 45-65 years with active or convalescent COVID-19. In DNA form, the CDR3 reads TGTGCCAGCAGCCGACGGACAGACCAGGAAAAGTATAGCAATCAGCCCCAGCATTTT. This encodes CASSRRTDQEKYSNQPQHF.